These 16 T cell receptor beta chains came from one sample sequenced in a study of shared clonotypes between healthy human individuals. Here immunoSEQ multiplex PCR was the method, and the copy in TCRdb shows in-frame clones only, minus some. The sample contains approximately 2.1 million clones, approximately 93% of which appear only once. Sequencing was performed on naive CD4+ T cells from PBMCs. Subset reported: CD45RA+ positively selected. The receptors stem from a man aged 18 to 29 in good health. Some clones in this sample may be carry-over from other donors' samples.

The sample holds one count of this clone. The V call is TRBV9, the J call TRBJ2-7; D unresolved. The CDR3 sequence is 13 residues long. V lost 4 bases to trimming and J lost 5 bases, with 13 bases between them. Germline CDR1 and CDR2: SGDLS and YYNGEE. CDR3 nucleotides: TGTGCCAGCAGCACGACGGTGGACCACGAGCAGTACTTC. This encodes CASSTTVDHEQYF.

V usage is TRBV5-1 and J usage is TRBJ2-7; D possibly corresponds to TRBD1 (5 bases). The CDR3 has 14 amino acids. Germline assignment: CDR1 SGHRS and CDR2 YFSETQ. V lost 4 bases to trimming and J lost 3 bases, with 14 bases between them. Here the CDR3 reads CASSASTGVYEQYF. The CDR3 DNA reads TGCGCCAGCAGCGCAAGCACAGGAGTCTACGAGCAGTACTTC.

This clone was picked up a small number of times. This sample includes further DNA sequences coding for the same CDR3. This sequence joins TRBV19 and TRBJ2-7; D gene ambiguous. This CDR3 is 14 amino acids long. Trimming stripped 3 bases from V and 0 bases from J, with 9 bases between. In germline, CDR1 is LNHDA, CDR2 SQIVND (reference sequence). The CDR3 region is CASSIGGSSYEQYF. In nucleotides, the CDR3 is TGTGCCAGTAGTATTGGCGGCAGCTCCTACGAGCAGTACTTC.

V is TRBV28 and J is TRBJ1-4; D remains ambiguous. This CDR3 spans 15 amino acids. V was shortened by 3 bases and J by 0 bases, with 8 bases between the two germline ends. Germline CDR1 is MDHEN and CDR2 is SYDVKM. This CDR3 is CASSFRHATNEKLFF. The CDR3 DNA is TGTGCCAGCAGTTTCCGTCATGCAACTAATGAAAAACTGTTTTTT. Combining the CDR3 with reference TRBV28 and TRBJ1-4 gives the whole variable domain DVKVTQSSRYLVKRTGEKVFLECVQDMDHENMFWYRQDPGLGLRLIYFSYDVKMKEKGDIPEGYSVSREKKERFSLILESASTNQTSMYLCASSFRHATNEKLFFGSGTQLSVL.

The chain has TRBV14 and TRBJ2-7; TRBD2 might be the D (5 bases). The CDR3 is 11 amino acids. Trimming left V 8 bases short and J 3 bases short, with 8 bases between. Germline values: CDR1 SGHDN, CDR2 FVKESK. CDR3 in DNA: TGTGCCAGCCTAGACTACTACGAGCAGTACTTC. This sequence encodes CASLDYYEQYF. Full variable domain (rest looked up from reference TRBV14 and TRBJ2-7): EAGVTQFPSHSVIEKGQTVTLRCDPISGHDNLYWYRRVMGKEIKFLLHFVKESKQDESGMPNNRFLAERTGGTYSTLKVQPAELEDSGVYFCASLDYYEQYFGPGTRLTVT.

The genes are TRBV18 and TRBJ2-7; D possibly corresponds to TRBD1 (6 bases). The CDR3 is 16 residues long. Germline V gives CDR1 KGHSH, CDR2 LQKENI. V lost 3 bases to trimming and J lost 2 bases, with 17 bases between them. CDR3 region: CASSPSTNRDPYEQYF. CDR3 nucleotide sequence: TGTGCCAGCTCACCCTCAACGAACAGGGATCCCTACGAGCAGTACTTC.

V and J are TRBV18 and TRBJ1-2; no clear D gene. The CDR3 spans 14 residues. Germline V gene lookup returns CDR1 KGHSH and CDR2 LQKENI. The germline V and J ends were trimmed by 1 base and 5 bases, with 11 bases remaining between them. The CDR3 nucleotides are TGTGCCAGCTCACCACTGGCAGGAGAATATGGCTACACCTTC. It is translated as CASSPLAGEYGYTF.

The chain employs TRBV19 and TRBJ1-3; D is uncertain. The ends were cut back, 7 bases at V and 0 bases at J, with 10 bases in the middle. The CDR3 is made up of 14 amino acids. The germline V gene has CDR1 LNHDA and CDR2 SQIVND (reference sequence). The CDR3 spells CASTPRGSGNTIYF. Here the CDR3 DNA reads TGTGCCAGTACCCCCCGGGGCTCTGGAAACACCATATATTTT.

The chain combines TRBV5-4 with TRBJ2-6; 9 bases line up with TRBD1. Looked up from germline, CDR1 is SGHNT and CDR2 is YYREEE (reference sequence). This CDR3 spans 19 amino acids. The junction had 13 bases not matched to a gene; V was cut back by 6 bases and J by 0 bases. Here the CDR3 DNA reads TGTGCCAGCACCATTGACAGGGGGAATACCTACTCTGGGGCCAACGTCCTGACTTTC. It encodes CASTIDRGNTYSGANVLTF.

The CDR3 region is CASSFRMGLAGSYEQYF. The CDR3 nucleotides are TGTGCCAGCAGTTTCCGGATGGGACTAGCGGGATCCTACGAGCAGTACTTC. The chain joins TRBV27 to TRBJ2-7, with 13 bases that match TRBD2. CDR1 MNHEY and CDR2 SMNVEV come from the germline V gene (reference sequence). This CDR3 has 17 residues. The junction had 6 bases not matched to a gene; V was cut back by 3 bases and J by 1 base.

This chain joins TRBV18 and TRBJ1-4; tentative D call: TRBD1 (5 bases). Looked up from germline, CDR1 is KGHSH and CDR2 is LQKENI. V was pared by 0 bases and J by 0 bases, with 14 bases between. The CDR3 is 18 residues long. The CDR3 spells CASSPPGADRATNEKLFF. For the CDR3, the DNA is TGTGCCAGCTCACCACCCGGGGCAGACCGTGCAACTAATGAAAAACTGTTTTTT.

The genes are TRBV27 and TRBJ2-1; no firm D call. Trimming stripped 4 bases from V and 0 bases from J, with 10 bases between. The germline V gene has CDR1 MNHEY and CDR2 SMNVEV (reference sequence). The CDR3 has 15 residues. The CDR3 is CASSWVPSSYNEQFF. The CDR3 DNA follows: TGTGCCAGCAGTTGGGTGCCCAGCTCCTACAATGAGCAGTTCTTC.

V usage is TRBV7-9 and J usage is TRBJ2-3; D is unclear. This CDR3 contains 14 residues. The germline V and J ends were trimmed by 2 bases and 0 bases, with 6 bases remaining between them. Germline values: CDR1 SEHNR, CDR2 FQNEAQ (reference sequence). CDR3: CASSLLGSTDTQYF. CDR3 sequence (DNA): TGTGCCAGCAGCTTACTCGGGAGCACAGATACGCAGTATTTT.

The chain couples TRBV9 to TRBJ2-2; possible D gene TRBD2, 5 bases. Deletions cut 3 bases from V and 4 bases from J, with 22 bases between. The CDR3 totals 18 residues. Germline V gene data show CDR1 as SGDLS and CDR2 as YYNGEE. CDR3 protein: CASSATSGGLVITGELFF. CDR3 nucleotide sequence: TGTGCCAGCAGCGCAACTAGTGGAGGTTTGGTTATCACCGGGGAGCTGTTTTTT. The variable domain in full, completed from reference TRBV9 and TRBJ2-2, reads DSGVTQTPKHLITATGQRVTLRCSPRSGDLSVYWYQQSLDQGLQFLIQYYNGEERAKGNILERFSAQQFPDLHSELNLSSLELGDSALYFCASSATSGGLVITGELFFGEGSRLTVL.

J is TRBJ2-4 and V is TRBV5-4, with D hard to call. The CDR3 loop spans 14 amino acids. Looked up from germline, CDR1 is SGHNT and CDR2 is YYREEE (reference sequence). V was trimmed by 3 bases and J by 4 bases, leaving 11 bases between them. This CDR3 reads CASSSTGQKNIQYF. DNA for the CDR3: TGTGCCAGCAGCTCGACGGGCCAAAAAAACATTCAGTACTTC. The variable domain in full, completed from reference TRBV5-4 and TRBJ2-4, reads ETGVTQSPTHLIKTRGQQVTLRCSSQSGHNTVSWYQQALGQGPQFIFQYYREEENGRGNFPPRFSGLQFPNYSSELNVNALELDDSALYLCASSSTGQKNIQYFGAGTRLSVL.

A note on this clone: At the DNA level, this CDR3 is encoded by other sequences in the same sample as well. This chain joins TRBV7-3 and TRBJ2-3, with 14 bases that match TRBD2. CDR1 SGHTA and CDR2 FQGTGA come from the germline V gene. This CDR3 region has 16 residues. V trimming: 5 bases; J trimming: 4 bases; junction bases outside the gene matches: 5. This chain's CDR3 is CASSRGLAGGPDTQYF. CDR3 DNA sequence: TGTGCCAGCAGCAGAGGACTAGCGGGAGGACCAGATACGCAGTATTTT.